Below, 14 T cell receptor beta chains from the same sample are listed, as sequenced in a study of shared clonotypes between healthy human individuals. Data came from immunoSEQ multiplex PCR; TCRdb stores just in-frame clones and leaves some out. The table has some 2 million clones, 95% seen once. Specimen: naive CD4+ T cells sorted from blood. The subset: CD45RA+ positively selected. The receptors were sampled from a man younger than 35 in good health.

About this clone: This specimen includes other DNA sequences encoding the same CDR3. The rearrangement links TRBV6-1 to TRBJ2-2; perhaps TRBD1 as D (6 bases). The CDR3 sequence is 14 residues long. With 6 bases removed from V and 0 bases from J, the gap between germline ends came to 8 bases. Germline CDR1 reads MNHNS; CDR2 reads SASEGT. In nucleotides, the CDR3 is TGTGCCAGCAGGGACAGAGCGAACACCGGGGAGCTGTTTTTT. Translating gives CASRDRANTGELFF.

V is TRBV18 and J is TRBJ2-7; a weak D match, TRBD1 (6 bases). The CDR3 totals 14 residues. V dropped 3 bases and J dropped 5 bases, with 14 bases sitting between them. Germline CDR1 reads KGHSH; CDR2 reads LQKENI. DNA of the CDR3: TGTGCCAGCTCACCCGGGGCAGGGACACACGAGCAGTACTTC. Amino acid sequence: CASSPGAGTHEQYF.

V is TRBV5-6 and J is TRBJ2-3; TRBD2 agrees at 8 bases. Germline V gene data show CDR1 as SGHDT and CDR2 as YYEEEE. The length of the CDR3 is 16 residues. J was trimmed by 6 bases and V by 0 bases; bases with no gene match: 9. The CDR3 spells CASSLVTSGTPDTQYF. As DNA, the CDR3 is TGTGCCAGCAGCTTGGTAACTAGCGGAACCCCCGATACGCAGTATTTT. The variable domain in full, completed from reference TRBV5-6 and TRBJ2-3, reads DAGVTQSPTHLIKTRGQQVTLRCSPKSGHDTVSWYQQALGQGPQFIFQYYEEEERQRGNFPDRFSGHQFPNYSSELNVNALLLGDSALYLCASSLVTSGTPDTQYFGPGTRLTVL.

This clone was found once. The chain recombines TRBV7-8 with TRBJ1-1; 9 nucleotides line up with TRBD1. The CDR3 has 15 amino acids. Germline V gene lookup returns CDR1 SGHVS and CDR2 FQNEAQ. V lost 3 bases to trimming and J lost 5 bases; unmatched junction nucleotides: 7. CDR3 sequence: CASSLGQGGSTEAFF. CDR3 in DNA: TGTGCCAGCAGCTTGGGACAGGGAGGGTCGACTGAAGCTTTCTTT.

With respect to this clone: Mismatch with germline at one junction end may stem from a read error. This chain uses TRBV7-7 with TRBJ2-3, with TRBD1 as a possible D gene (7 bases). CDR3 size: 15 residues. CDR1 is SSHAT and CDR2 is FNYEAQ in the germline V gene (reference sequence). The CDR3, as DNA: TGTGCTAGCAGCTTAGGGGGGACAGTGACAGATACGCAGTATTTT. Translated, it gives CASSLGGTVTDTQYF.

The V call is TRBV19, the J call TRBJ2-7, with a possible D match to TRBD1 (6 bases). The CDR3 is 15 residues long. The V gene lost 5 bases and the J gene lost 3 bases, with 17 bases spanning the gap. Germline values: CDR1 LNHDA, CDR2 SQIVND (reference sequence). CDR3 in amino acids: CASSSPFGQSYEQYF. The CDR3 DNA sequence: TGTGCCAGTAGTTCCCCATTTGGACAGAGCTACGAGCAGTACTTC.

The J gene is TRBJ1-5, the V gene TRBV5-8; D not certain. The CDR3 consists of 11 residues. Germline CDR1 is SGHTS and CDR2 is YDEGEE. The V end lost 1 base, the J end lost 11 bases, and 7 bases lay between the germline ends. The CDR3 loop reads CASSLRESQHF. Written as DNA, the CDR3 is TGTGCCAGCAGCTTGAGAGAATCCCAGCATTTT. Combining the CDR3 with reference TRBV5-8 and TRBJ1-5 gives the whole variable domain EAGVTQSPTHLIKTRGQQATLRCSPISGHTSVYWYQQALGLGLQFLLWYDEGEERNRGNFPPRFSGRQFPNYSSELNVNALELEDSALYLCASSLRESQHFGDGTRLSIL.

The genes are TRBV5-1 and TRBJ2-1, with 11 bases aligning to TRBD2. With 0 bases clipped from V and 3 bases from J, the junction kept 2 bases outside the gene matches. Germline V gene lookup returns CDR1 SGHRS and CDR2 YFSETQ. The CDR3 loop spans 16 amino acids. The CDR3 nucleotides are TGCGCCAGCAGCTTGGGACTAGCGGGGTACTACAATGAGCAGTTCTTC. Protein product: CASSLGLAGYYNEQFF.

The gene calls are TRBV28 and TRBJ2-3, with a tentative D call TRBD1 (5 bases). V was pared by 1 base and J by 4 bases, with 12 bases between. This CDR3 is built from 15 residues. Looked up from germline, CDR1 is MDHEN and CDR2 is SYDVKM. The CDR3 bases are TGTGCCAGCAGTTTATCAGGGTGGAGCGCAGATACGCAGTATTTT. Amino acids: CASSLSGWSADTQYF.

The chain joins TRBV30 to TRBJ1-3, with D unresolved. The CDR3 sequence is 14 residues long. V was cut by 0 bases and J by 3 bases, with 9 bases left in between. Germline lookup yields CDR1 GTSNPN and CDR2 SVGIG (reference sequence). CDR3 nucleotides: TGTGCCTGGAGTGTTTCGTCTGTTGGAAACACCATATATTTT. Its translation: CAWSVSSVGNTIYF.

The rearrangement uses TRBV4-3 and TRBJ1-5; D is unresolved. The CDR3 length is 14 residues. Trimming took 1 base from V and 4 from J, leaving 8 bases between them. The germline V gene has CDR1 LGHNA and CDR2 YSLEER. The CDR3 is CASSQGAGNQPQHF. CDR3 DNA sequence: TGCGCCAGCAGCCAAGGGGCGGGGAATCAGCCCCAGCATTTT.

The table lists this clone with many counts. This chain connects TRBV25-1 to TRBJ1-3; a possible D gene is TRBD1 (6 bases). The ends were cut back, 6 bases at V and 2 bases at J, with 14 bases in the middle. CDR3 length: 15 residues. Germline V gene sequence: CDR1 MGHDK, CDR2 SYGVNS. In nucleotides, the CDR3 is TGTGCCAGCAGCCCCCAAGGGGGAGCTGGAAACACCATATATTTT. Protein: CASSPQGGAGNTIYF.

This clone showed up just once. This chain connects TRBV5-4 to TRBJ2-3; 14 nucleotides align to TRBD2. Losses at the gene ends were 7 bases for V and 5 bases for J; bases not matched to a gene: 6. The germline V gene encodes CDR1 SGHNT and CDR2 YYREEE (reference sequence). This CDR3 spans 15 amino acids. CDR3 protein: CASRAGLAGEDTQYF. As DNA, the CDR3 is TGTGCCAGCCGGGCGGGACTAGCGGGAGAAGATACGCAGTATTTT.

The chain uses TRBV19 and TRBJ1-1; no firm D call. Germline V gives CDR1 LNHDA, CDR2 SQIVND (reference sequence). The CDR3 consists of 13 residues. Trimming shortened V by 5 bases and J by 3 bases, and 10 bases separated the two germline ends. The CDR3: CASSEEAYTEAFF. CDR3 coding DNA: TGTGCCAGTAGTGAGGAGGCCTACACTGAAGCTTTCTTT.